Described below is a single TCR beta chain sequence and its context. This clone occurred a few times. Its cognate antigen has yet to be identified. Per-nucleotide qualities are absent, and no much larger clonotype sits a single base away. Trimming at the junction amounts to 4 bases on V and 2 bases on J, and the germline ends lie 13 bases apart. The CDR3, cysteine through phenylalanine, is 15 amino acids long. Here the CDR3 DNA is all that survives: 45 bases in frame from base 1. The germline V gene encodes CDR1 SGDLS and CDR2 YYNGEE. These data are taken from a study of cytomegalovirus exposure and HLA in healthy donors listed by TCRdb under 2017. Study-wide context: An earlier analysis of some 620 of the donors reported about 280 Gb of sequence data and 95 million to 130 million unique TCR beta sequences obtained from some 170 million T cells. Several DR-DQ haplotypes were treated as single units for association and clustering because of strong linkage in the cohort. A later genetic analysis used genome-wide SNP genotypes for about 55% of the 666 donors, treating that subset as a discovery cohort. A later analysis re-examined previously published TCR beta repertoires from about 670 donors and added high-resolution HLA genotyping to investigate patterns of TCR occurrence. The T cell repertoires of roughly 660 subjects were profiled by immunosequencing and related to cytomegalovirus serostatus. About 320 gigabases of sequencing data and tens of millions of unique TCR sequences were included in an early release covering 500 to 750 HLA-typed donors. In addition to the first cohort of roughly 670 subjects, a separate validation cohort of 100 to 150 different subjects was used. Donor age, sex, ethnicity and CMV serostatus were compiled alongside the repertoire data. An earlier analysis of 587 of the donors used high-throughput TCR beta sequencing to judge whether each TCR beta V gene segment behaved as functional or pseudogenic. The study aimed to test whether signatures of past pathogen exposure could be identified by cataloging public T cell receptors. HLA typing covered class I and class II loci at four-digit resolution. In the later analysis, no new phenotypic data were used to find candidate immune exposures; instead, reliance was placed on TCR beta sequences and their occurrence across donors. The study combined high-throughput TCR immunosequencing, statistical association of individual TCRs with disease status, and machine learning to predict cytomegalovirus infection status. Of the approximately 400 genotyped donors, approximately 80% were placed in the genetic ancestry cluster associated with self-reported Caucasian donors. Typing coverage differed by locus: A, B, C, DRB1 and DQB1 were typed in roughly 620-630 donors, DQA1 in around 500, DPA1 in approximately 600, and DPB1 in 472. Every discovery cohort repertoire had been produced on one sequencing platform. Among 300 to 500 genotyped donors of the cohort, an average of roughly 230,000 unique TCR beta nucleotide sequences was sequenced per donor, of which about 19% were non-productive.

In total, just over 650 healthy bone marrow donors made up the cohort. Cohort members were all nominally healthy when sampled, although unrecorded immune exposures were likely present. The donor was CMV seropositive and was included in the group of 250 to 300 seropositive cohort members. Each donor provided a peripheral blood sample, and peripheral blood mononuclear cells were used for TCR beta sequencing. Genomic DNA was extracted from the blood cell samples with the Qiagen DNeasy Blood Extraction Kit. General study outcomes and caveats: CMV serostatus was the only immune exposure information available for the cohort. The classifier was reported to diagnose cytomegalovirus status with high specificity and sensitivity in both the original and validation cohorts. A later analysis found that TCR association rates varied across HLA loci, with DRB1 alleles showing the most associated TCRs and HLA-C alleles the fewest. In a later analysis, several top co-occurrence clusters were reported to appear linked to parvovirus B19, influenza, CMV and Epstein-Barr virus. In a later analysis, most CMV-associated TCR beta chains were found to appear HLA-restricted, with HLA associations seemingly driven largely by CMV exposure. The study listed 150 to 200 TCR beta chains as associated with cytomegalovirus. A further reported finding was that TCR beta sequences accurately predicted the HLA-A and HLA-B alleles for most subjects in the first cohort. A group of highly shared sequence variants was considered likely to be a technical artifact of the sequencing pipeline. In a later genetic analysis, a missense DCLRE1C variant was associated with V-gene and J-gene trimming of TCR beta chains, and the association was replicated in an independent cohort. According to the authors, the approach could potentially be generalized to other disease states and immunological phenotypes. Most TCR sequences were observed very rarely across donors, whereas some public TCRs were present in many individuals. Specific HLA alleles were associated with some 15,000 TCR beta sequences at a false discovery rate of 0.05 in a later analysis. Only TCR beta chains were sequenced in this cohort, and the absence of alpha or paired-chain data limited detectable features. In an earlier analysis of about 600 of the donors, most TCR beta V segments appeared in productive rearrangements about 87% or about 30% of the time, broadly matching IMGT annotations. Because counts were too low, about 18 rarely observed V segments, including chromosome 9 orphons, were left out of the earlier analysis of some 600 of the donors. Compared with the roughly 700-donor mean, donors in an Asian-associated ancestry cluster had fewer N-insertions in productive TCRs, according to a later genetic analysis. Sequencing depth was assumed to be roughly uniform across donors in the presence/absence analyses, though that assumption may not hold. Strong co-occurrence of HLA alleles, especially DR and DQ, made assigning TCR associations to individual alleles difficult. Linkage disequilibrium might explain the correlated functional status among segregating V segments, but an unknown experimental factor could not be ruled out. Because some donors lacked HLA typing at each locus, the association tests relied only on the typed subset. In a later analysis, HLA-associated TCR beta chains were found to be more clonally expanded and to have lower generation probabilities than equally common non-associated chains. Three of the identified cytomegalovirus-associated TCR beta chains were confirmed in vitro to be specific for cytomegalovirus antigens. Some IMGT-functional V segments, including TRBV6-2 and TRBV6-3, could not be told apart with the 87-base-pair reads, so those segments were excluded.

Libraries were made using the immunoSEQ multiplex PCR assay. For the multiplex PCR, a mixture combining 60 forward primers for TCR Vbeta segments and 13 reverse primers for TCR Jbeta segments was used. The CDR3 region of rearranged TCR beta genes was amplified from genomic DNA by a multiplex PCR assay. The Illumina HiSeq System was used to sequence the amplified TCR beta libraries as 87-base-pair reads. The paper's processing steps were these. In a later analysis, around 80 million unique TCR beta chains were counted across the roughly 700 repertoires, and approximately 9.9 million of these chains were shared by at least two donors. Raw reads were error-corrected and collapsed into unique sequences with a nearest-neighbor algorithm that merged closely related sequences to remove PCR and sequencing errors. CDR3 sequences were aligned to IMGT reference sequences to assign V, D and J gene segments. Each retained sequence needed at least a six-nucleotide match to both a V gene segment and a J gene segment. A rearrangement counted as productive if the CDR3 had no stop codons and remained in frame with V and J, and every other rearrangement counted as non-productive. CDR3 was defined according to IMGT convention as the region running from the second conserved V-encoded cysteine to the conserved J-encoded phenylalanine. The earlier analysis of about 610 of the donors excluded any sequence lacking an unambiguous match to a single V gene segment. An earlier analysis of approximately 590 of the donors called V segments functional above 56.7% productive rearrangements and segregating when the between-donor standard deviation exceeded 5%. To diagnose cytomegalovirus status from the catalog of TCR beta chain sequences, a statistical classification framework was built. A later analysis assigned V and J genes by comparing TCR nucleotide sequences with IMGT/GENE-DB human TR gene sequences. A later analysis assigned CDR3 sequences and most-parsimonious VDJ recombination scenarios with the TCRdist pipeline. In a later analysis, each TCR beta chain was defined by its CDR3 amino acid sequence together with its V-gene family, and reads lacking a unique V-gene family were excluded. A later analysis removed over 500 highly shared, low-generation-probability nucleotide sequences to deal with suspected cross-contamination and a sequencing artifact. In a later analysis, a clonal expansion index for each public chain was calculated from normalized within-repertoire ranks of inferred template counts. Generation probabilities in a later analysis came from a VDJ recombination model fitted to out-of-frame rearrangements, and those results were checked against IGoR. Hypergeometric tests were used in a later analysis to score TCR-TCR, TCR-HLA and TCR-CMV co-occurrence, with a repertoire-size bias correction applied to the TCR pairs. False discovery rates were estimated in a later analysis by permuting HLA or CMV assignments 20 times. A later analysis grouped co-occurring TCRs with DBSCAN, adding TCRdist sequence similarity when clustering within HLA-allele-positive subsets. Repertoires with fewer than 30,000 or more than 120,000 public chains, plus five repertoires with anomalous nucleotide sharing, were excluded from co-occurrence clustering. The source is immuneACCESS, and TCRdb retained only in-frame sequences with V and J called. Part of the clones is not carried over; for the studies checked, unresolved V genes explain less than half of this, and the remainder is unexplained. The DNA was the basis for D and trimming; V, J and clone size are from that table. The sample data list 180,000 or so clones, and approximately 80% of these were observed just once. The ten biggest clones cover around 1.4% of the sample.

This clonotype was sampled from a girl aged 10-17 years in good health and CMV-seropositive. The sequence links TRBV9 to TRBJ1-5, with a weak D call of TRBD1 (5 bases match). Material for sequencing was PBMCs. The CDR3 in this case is CASSPGNSGNQPQHF. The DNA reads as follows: TGTGCCAGCAGCCCAGGGAACTCGGGCAATCAGCCCCAGCATTTT. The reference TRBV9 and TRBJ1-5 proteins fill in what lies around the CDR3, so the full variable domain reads DSGVTQTPKHLITATGQRVTLRCSPRSGDLSVYWYQQSLDQGLQFLIQYYNGEERAKGNILERFSAQQFPDLHSELNLSSLELGDSALYFCASSPGNSGNQPQHFGDGTRLSIL.